The subject of this entry is one T cell receptor beta chain. This clonotype has a count of ten or more. Its binding antigen is unknown. No quality values exist for individual bases; no much larger clone is one base distant. Preparation of the library involved PCR. Sequencer: Illumina HiSeq 2500. TCR libraries were prepared with molecular barcoding, using unique molecular identifiers to normalize TCRbeta repertoire quantification. In TCRdb, the public reads were trimmed at Q25 with fastp and aligned with MiXCR, with productive beta chains retained. Each entry is one CDR3 protein sequence, shown with its most common DNA and genes. This sample has hundreds of thousands of distinct CDR3 sequences in its table, and 10% to 13% of those were observed once. The top ten clonotypes cover roughly 3.9% of the sample. These data are taken from a study of T-cell reconstitution after alpha-beta-depleted transplantation in children (dated by TCRdb to 2015 to 2016). Study-wide context: The study quantitatively tracked T-cell immune reconstitution after TCRalphabeta/CD19-depleted allogeneic hematopoietic cell transplantation in children using TCR repertoire profiling.

The CDR3 has 12 amino acids, counting the end cysteine and phenylalanine. Kept here is only the CDR3 DNA, which spans 36 bases and is read in frame from base 1. For this chain, trimming is 8 bases at the V end and 2 bases at the J end, and the number of junction bases without a gene match is 4. According to the germline V gene, CDR1 reads SQVTM and CDR2 reads ANQGSEA. The rearrangement combines TRBV29-1 with TRBJ2-7; TRBD1 fits 9 bases in the junction. The source was PBMCs from the stem cell graft donor, collected from the stem cell graft. This clonotype was sampled from a human donor who donated a stem cell graft to a child with acute myeloid leukemia. The bases are TGCAGCTTCGGGACAGGGCCCTACGAGCAGTACTTC. It encodes CSFGTGPYEQYF.